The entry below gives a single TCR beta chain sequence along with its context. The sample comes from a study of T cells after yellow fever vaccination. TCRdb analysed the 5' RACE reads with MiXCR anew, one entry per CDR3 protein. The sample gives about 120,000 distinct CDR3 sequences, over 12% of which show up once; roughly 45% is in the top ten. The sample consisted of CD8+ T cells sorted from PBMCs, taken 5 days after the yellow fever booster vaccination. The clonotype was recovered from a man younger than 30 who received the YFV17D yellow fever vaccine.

Here the CDR3 reads CASSLREGVRSGANVLTF. The CDR3 region has the DNA TGTGCCAGCAGCCTGAGGGAGGGGGTAAGGTCTGGGGCCAACGTCCTGACTTTC. The rearrangement uses TRBV27 and TRBJ2-6; D might be TRBD2 (7 bases). The CDR3 has 18 amino acids. CDR1 and CDR2 (germline): MNHEY, SMNVEV (reference sequence). The germline V and J ends were trimmed by 6 bases and 1 base, with 19 bases remaining between them. The full variable domain, its missing parts supplied by reference TRBV27 and TRBJ2-6, is EAQVTQNPRYLITVTGKKLTVTCSQNMNHEYMSWYRQDPGLGLRQIYYSMNVEVTDKGDVPEGYKVSRKEKRNFPLILESPSPNQTSLYFCASSLREGVRSGANVLTFGAGSRLTVL.